This is a list of T cell receptor beta chains from one sample in a study of blood T cell repertoires in COVID-19. Sequencing was performed with immunoSEQ multiplex PCR; in TCRdb, only in-frame clones are kept and a portion is missing. The table lists about 380,000 clones, 70% to 90% of them singletons. The sample consisted of peripheral blood. The receptors come from a man in his forties or fifties with acute or convalescent COVID-19. CDR3s include the opening cysteine and the closing phenylalanine or tryptophan. D genes are given only for firm matches. Where a row states a size, it is once, few, many or the class of an expanded clone; other rows omit it.

j_gene: TRBJ2-1; d_gene: .; abundance: .; v_gene: TRBV6-5; CDR3nt: TGTGCCAGCAGTTATAGCGGTGAGCAGTTCTTC; CDR3aa: CASSYSGEQFF
j_gene: TRBJ1-5; d_gene: TRBD1; abundance: .; v_gene: TRBV2; CDR3nt: TGTGCCAGCAGGTGGGACAGGGGGCTTTGGCCCCAGCATTTT; CDR3aa: CASRWDRGLWPQHF
j_gene: TRBJ1-3; d_gene: .; abundance: .; v_gene: TRBV28; CDR3nt: TGTGCCAGCAGCCAACAGGGCCCCAGAAACACCATATATTTT; CDR3aa: CASSQQGPRNTIYF
j_gene: TRBJ2-7; d_gene: .; abundance: once; v_gene: TRBV5-1; CDR3nt: TGCGCCAGCAGCTTTGACACCCCCCGGAACTACGAGCAGTACTTC; CDR3aa: CASSFDTPRNYEQYF
j_gene: TRBJ2-3; d_gene: .; abundance: .; v_gene: TRBV14; CDR3nt: TGTGCCAGCAGCACAACGGATACGCAGTATTTT; CDR3aa: CASSTTDTQYF
j_gene: TRBJ1-2; d_gene: TRBD1; abundance: .; v_gene: TRBV5-4; CDR3nt: TGTGCCAGCAGCCTGCAGGGGGGCGGCTACACCTTC; CDR3aa: CASSLQGGGYTF
j_gene: TRBJ2-3; d_gene: .; abundance: once; v_gene: TRBV9; CDR3nt: TGTGCCAGCAGCGGGACCCCTCAGGCAAGGGGTACGCAGTATTTT; CDR3aa: CASSGTPQARGTQYF
j_gene: TRBJ1-1; d_gene: .; abundance: .; v_gene: TRBV11-2; CDR3nt: TGTGCCAGCAGCTCTAACGGGGGGTCCTCTGAAGCTTTCTTT; CDR3aa: CASSSNGGSSEAFF
j_gene: TRBJ2-3; d_gene: .; abundance: .; v_gene: TRBV27; CDR3nt: TGTGCCAGCACCTCTTTGGGGGAGGGGGAAGATACGCAGTATTTT; CDR3aa: CASTSLGEGEDTQYF
j_gene: TRBJ1-1; d_gene: .; abundance: .; v_gene: TRBV2; CDR3nt: TGTGCCAGCAGTGAACAGCAGGTGAACACTGAAGCTTTCTTT; CDR3aa: CASSEQQVNTEAFF
j_gene: TRBJ1-1; d_gene: .; abundance: .; v_gene: TRBV10-3; CDR3nt: TGTGCCATCAGTGAACAGACCAACACTGAAGCTTTCTTT; CDR3aa: CAISEQTNTEAFF
j_gene: TRBJ2-1; d_gene: TRBD2; abundance: .; v_gene: TRBV25-1; CDR3nt: TGTGCCAGCAGTGATAGCGGGGCTGGTACGATGGCCTACAATGAGCAGTTCTTC; CDR3aa: CASSDSGAGTMAYNEQFF
j_gene: TRBJ1-4; d_gene: TRBD1; abundance: .; v_gene: TRBV28; CDR3nt: TGTGCCAGCAAGAACAGGGGTTCTTTTGAAAAACTGTTTTTT; CDR3aa: CASKNRGSFEKLFF
j_gene: TRBJ1-2; d_gene: TRBD1; abundance: once; v_gene: TRBV27; CDR3nt: TGTGCCAGCAGTCCCGGGACAGCTGACTTCTACAATGGCTACACCTTC; CDR3aa: CASSPGTADFYNGYTF
j_gene: TRBJ1-2; d_gene: TRBD1; abundance: .; v_gene: TRBV10-1; CDR3nt: TGCGCCAGCAGGGGGACAGGGGACGAGGGCTACACCTTC; CDR3aa: CASRGTGDEGYTF
j_gene: TRBJ1-6; d_gene: .; abundance: .; v_gene: TRBV7-3; CDR3nt: TGTGCCAGCGGCCAGGGTAATTCACCCCTCCACTTT; CDR3aa: CASGQGNSPLHF
j_gene: TRBJ1-6; d_gene: .; abundance: .; v_gene: TRBV27; CDR3nt: TGTGCCAGCAGTTTATTCGGCGACCACATACGGAGCTCCTATAATTCACCCCTCCACTTT; CDR3aa: CASSLFGDHIRSSYNSPLHF
j_gene: TRBJ2-7; d_gene: TRBD2; abundance: .; v_gene: TRBV2; CDR3nt: TGTGCCAGCAGTTCCCAGGGAGGGGAGGAAGAGCAGTACTTC; CDR3aa: CASSSQGGEEEQYF
j_gene: TRBJ1-1; d_gene: .; abundance: .; v_gene: TRBV6-5; CDR3nt: TGTGCCAGCAGAATTGACAGGAACACTGAAGCTTTCTTT; CDR3aa: CASRIDRNTEAFF
j_gene: TRBJ2-7; d_gene: TRBD2; abundance: .; v_gene: TRBV7-3; CDR3nt: TGTGCCAGCAGCTACGCTAGCGGGGGGGCTTACGAGCAGTACTTC; CDR3aa: CASSYASGGAYEQYF
j_gene: TRBJ1-5; d_gene: TRBD1; abundance: .; v_gene: TRBV5-1; CDR3nt: TGCGCCAGCAGCCCCGGGACAGGGGGCAATCAGCCCCAGCATTTT; CDR3aa: CASSPGTGGNQPQHF
j_gene: TRBJ2-7; d_gene: .; abundance: .; v_gene: TRBV2; CDR3nt: TGTGCCAGCAGTGAATTCGGACTCGTCTTC; CDR3aa: CASSEFGLVF
j_gene: TRBJ1-1; d_gene: .; abundance: .; v_gene: TRBV4-3; CDR3nt: TGCGCCAGCAGCCCCCGAGCGGGTGAGGGACTAAACACTGAAGCTTTCTTT; CDR3aa: CASSPRAGEGLNTEAFF
j_gene: TRBJ1-2; d_gene: .; abundance: .; v_gene: TRBV27; CDR3nt: TGTGCCAGCAGTTTAACCCACAGTAGTGGCTACACCTTC; CDR3aa: CASSLTHSSGYTF
j_gene: TRBJ1-2; d_gene: .; abundance: once; v_gene: TRBV28; CDR3nt: TGTGCCAGCAGTTACACGGACTATTATGGCTACACCTTC; CDR3aa: CASSYTDYYGYTF
j_gene: TRBJ2-1; d_gene: .; abundance: .; v_gene: TRBV2; CDR3nt: TGTGCCAGCCTCCAGTACAATGAGCAGTTCTTC; CDR3aa: CASLQYNEQFF
j_gene: TRBJ1-1; d_gene: .; abundance: .; v_gene: TRBV5-8; CDR3nt: TGTGCCAGCAGCTCCCGGGGGAACACTGAAGCTTTCTTT; CDR3aa: CASSSRGNTEAFF
j_gene: TRBJ1-1; d_gene: .; abundance: once; v_gene: TRBV28; CDR3nt: TGTGCCAGCAGTTTCGGGACTGAAGCTTTCTTT; CDR3aa: CASSFGTEAFF
j_gene: TRBJ1-1; d_gene: TRBD1; abundance: .; v_gene: TRBV5-6; CDR3nt: TGTGCCAGCAGCAAGGGACAGGGGAACACTGAAGCTTTCTTT; CDR3aa: CASSKGQGNTEAFF
j_gene: TRBJ2-7; d_gene: .; abundance: .; v_gene: TRBV21-1; CDR3nt: TGTGCCAGCAGCACACAGGTCCGCGAGCAGTACTTC; CDR3aa: CASSTQVREQYF
j_gene: TRBJ2-7; d_gene: TRBD2; abundance: .; v_gene: TRBV6-5; CDR3nt: TGTGCCAGCAACCGAGCGGGGGACACCTACGAGCAGTACTTC; CDR3aa: CASNRAGDTYEQYF
j_gene: TRBJ2-7; d_gene: .; abundance: .; v_gene: TRBV6-2/TRBV6-3; CDR3nt: TGTGCCAGCAGTTACGGGGCTAATGAGCAGTACTTC; CDR3aa: CASSYGANEQYF
j_gene: TRBJ1-1; d_gene: .; abundance: .; v_gene: TRBV5-1; CDR3nt: TGCGCCAGCAGCTTGGACAGGGTTTCAATAAACACTGAAGCTTTCTTT; CDR3aa: CASSLDRVSINTEAFF
j_gene: TRBJ2-3; d_gene: .; abundance: .; v_gene: TRBV27; CDR3nt: TGTGCCAGCAGACAACAGGGGAGGCAAGATACGCAGTATTTT; CDR3aa: CASRQQGRQDTQYF
j_gene: TRBJ2-7; d_gene: .; abundance: .; v_gene: TRBV7-9; CDR3nt: TGTGCCAGCAGCTCGGCTACAGGGTGGGGGGGATACGAGCAGTACTTC; CDR3aa: CASSSATGWGGYEQYF
j_gene: TRBJ1-2; d_gene: TRBD1; abundance: .; v_gene: TRBV30; CDR3nt: TGTGCCTGGAGTAAACCTGGGACAGACTATGGCTACACCTTC; CDR3aa: CAWSKPGTDYGYTF
j_gene: TRBJ2-1; d_gene: TRBD1; abundance: .; v_gene: TRBV27; CDR3nt: TGTGCCAGCAGTTTATCGACAGGGGTGGATGAGCAGTTCTTC; CDR3aa: CASSLSTGVDEQFF
j_gene: TRBJ1-2; d_gene: .; abundance: .; v_gene: TRBV4-1; CDR3nt: TGCGCCAGCAGCCAAAACAGGGAGGGTGGCTACACCTTC; CDR3aa: CASSQNREGGYTF
j_gene: TRBJ2-5; d_gene: .; abundance: .; v_gene: TRBV20-1; CDR3nt: TGCAGTGCCAGGGAAGAAGAGACCCAGTACTTC; CDR3aa: CSAREEETQYF
j_gene: TRBJ2-5; d_gene: TRBD1; abundance: few; v_gene: TRBV3-1/TRBV3-2; CDR3nt: TGTGCCAGCAGCCAAGCTAGCCCACAGGGGCAAGAGACCCAGTACTTC; CDR3aa: CASSQASPQGQETQYF
j_gene: TRBJ1-2; d_gene: .; abundance: .; v_gene: TRBV23-1; CDR3nt: TGCGCCAGCAGTCCCCGGCCCCCCAGGTATGGCTACACCTTC; CDR3aa: CASSPRPPRYGYTF
j_gene: TRBJ2-1; d_gene: TRBD2; abundance: .; v_gene: TRBV2; CDR3nt: TGTGCCAGCAGTGAAGGCGGGACTAGCGTTCGTGAGCAGTTCTTC; CDR3aa: CASSEGGTSVREQFF
j_gene: TRBJ2-7; d_gene: .; abundance: .; v_gene: TRBV29-1; CDR3nt: TGCAGCGTTGAAGTCCGGCGGGCCAGCTCCTACGAGCAGTACTTC; CDR3aa: CSVEVRRASSYEQYF
j_gene: TRBJ1-1; d_gene: .; abundance: .; v_gene: TRBV27; CDR3nt: TGTGCCAGCAGCCCCCTCCTGGGGGGGACTAAAAAAGCTTTCTTT; CDR3aa: CASSPLLGGTKKAFF
j_gene: TRBJ2-7; d_gene: .; abundance: .; v_gene: TRBV4-1; CDR3nt: TGCGCCAGCAGCCAAGATAATAGCGCCTACGAGCAGTACTTC; CDR3aa: CASSQDNSAYEQYF
j_gene: TRBJ1-2; d_gene: .; abundance: .; v_gene: TRBV21-1; CDR3nt: TGTGCCAGCAGCAAGGGACAGGGGGCGGAGGGCTACACCTTC; CDR3aa: CASSKGQGAEGYTF
j_gene: TRBJ2-3; d_gene: .; abundance: .; v_gene: TRBV11-3; CDR3nt: TGTGCCAGCAGCTTAGGGGGCGGCCCCGATACGCAGTATTTT; CDR3aa: CASSLGGGPDTQYF
j_gene: TRBJ2-2; d_gene: .; abundance: .; v_gene: TRBV2; CDR3nt: TGTGCCAGCAGTGCGGCCAGGGGTTTCGTCCAGGGCGGGGAGCTGTTTTTT; CDR3aa: CASSAARGFVQGGELFF